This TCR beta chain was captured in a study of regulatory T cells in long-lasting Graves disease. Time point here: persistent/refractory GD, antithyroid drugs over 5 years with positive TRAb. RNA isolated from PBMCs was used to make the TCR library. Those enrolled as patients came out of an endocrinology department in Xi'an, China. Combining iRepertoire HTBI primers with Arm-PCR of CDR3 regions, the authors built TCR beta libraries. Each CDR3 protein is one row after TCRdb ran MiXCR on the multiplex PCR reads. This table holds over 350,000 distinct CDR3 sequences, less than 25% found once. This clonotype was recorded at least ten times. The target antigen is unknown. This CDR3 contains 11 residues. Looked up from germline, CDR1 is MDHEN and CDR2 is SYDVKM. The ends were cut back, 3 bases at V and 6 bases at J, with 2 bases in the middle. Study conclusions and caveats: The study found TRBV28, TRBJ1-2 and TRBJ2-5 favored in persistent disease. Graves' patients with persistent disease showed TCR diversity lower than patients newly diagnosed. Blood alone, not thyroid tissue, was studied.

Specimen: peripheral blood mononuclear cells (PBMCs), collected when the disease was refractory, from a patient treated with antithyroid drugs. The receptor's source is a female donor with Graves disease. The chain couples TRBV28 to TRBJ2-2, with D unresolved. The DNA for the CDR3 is TGTGCCAGCAGTTTTTCCGGGGAGCTGTTTTTT. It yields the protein CASSFSGELFF.